The 28 T cell receptor beta chains presented below share a single source sample, sequenced in a study of shared clonotypes between healthy human individuals. Sequenced by immunoSEQ multiplex PCR; TCRdb stores in-frame clones only, minus some. The data hold about 2,200,000 clones, with about 93% observed a single time. CD8 cells regarded as naive lacked CD45RO, were positively chosen for CCR7, and omitted terminally differentiated effector memory CD45RA+ cells. Sequences were obtained from naive CD8+ T cells from PBMCs. The receptors here all came from a man younger than 30 in good health. Some clones in this sample may be carry-over from other donors' samples.

This clone appeared a single time. The rearrangement joins TRBV4-3 to TRBJ2-1; no reliable D call. Germline-derived CDR1 and CDR2 are LGHNA and YSLEER. The CDR3 is made up of 13 amino acids. The ends were cut back, 2 bases at V and 9 bases at J, with 11 bases in the middle. The CDR3 DNA reads as TGCGCCAGCAGCCAACGACGAGGCCGTGAGCAGTTCTTC. This gives the protein CASSQRRGREQFF.

V usage is TRBV15 and J usage is TRBJ2-5; D call uncertain. The CDR3 contains 16 residues. The germline V gene encodes CDR1 LNHNV and CDR2 YYDKDF (reference sequence). V lost 1 base to trimming and J lost 0 bases, with 12 bases between them. CDR3 sequence (DNA): TGTGCCACCAGCAGAGTTTCTGGGGTTCACCAAGAGACCCAGTACTTC. It encodes CATSRVSGVHQETQYF.

V gene TRBV6-6 combines with J gene TRBJ1-2; the D is unclear. The V end lost 6 bases, the J end lost 8 bases, and 13 bases lay between the germline ends. Germline V gene sequence: CDR1 MNHNY, CDR2 SVGAGI (reference sequence). CDR3 length: 12 amino acids. CDR3: CASSPVLGGYTF. The CDR3 DNA follows: TGTGCCAGCAGCCCAGTACTGGGGGGCTACACCTTC.

This clone was found a few times. The V and J genes are TRBV7-9 and TRBJ1-1; D is unclear. CDR1 is SEHNR and CDR2 is FQNEAQ in the germline V gene (reference sequence). The V end lost 1 base, the J end lost 7 bases, and 16 bases lay between the germline ends. The length of the CDR3 is 15 residues. CDR3 region: CASSLGSPYGLEAFF. CDR3 DNA sequence: TGTGCCAGCAGCTTAGGGAGCCCGTATGGGCTTGAAGCTTTCTTT. Supplemented by reference TRBV7-9 and TRBJ1-1, the full variable domain reads DTGVSQNPRHKITKRGQNVTFRCDPISEHNRLYWYRQTLGQGPEFLTYFQNEAQLEKSRLLSDRFSAERPKGSFSTLEIQRTEQGDSAMYLCASSLGSPYGLEAFFGQGTRLTVV.

Here the CDR3 reads CASSLVEFKQYF. CDR3 coding DNA: TGTGCCAGCAGCTTAGTAGAGTTCAAGCAGTACTTC. The chain is built from TRBV7-9 and TRBJ2-5, with unresolved D. From germline, CDR1 is SEHNR and CDR2 FQNEAQ (reference sequence). The V end lost 1 base, the J end lost 11 bases, and 11 bases lay between the germline ends. The CDR3 length is 12 residues.

The V gene is TRBV5-1, the J gene TRBJ2-1; 11 positions agree with TRBD1. This CDR3 has 15 residues. V lost 3 bases, J lost 8 bases, and 7 bases stayed unmatched. From germline, CDR1 is SGHRS and CDR2 YFSETQ. The CDR3 region is CASSSDRGQAHEQFF. The DNA of the CDR3 is TGCGCCAGCAGCTCGGACAGGGGGCAGGCGCATGAGCAGTTCTTC.

The chain joins TRBV6-5 to TRBJ2-3, with 7 bases matching TRBD1. The germline V gene encodes CDR1 MNHEY and CDR2 SVGAGI. V lost 5 bases, J lost 4 bases, and 3 bases stayed unmatched. The CDR3 covers 13 residues. In DNA, the CDR3 is TGTGCCAGCAGTGCCGACAGGGCAGATACGCAGTATTTT. It yields the protein CASSADRADTQYF.

This chain joins TRBV6-1 and TRBJ1-5, with D unclear. V was clipped by 5 bases and J by 4 bases, with 0 bases between them. The germline V gene encodes CDR1 MNHNS and CDR2 SASEGT. The CDR3 loop spans 10 amino acids. CDR3 sequence: CASSNQPQHF. For the CDR3, the DNA is TGTGCCAGCAGTAATCAGCCCCAGCATTTT.

Concerning this clone: This same CDR3 is encoded by further DNA sequences in the sample. The chain couples TRBV27 to TRBJ2-7; D is perhaps TRBD1 or TRBD2 (5 bases each). CDR1 is MNHEY and CDR2 is SMNVEV in the germline V gene (reference sequence). V was trimmed by 0 bases and J by 4 bases, leaving 10 bases between them. This CDR3 region has 14 residues. The CDR3 protein is CASSLSGPGYEQYF. CDR3 bases: TGTGCCAGCAGTTTATCGGGACCGGGGTACGAGCAGTACTTC.

The V call is TRBV4-2, the J call TRBJ2-5; TRBD1 agrees at 9 bases. The CDR3 is made up of 18 amino acids. The germline CDR1 and CDR2 sequences are LGHNA and YNFKEQ. The trim removed 0 bases at V and 4 bases at J, leaving 12 bases unmatched. The CDR3 DNA follows: TGTGCCAGCAGCCAAGAGGGACCAGGACAGGGGATGGCAGAGACCCAGTACTTC. This sequence encodes CASSQEGPGQGMAETQYF.

J is TRBJ2-7 and V is TRBV4-3; 9 nucleotides agree with TRBD2. This CDR3 contains 16 residues. CDR1 and CDR2 (germline): LGHNA, YSLEER. Trimming cost V 4 bases and J 9 bases; bases outside gene matches: 16. DNA of the CDR3: TGCGCCAGCAGCCCTTCCTCCGGGACTAGCCTCTCCGTGCAGTACTTC. Its translation is CASSPSSGTSLSVQYF.

The chain uses TRBV5-6 and TRBJ2-7, with D possibly being TRBD1 (6 bases). This CDR3 is built from 16 residues. Germline V CDR1 and CDR2: SGHDT, YYEEEE. V lost 3 bases and J lost 4, with 20 bases in between. The CDR3 loop reads CASSYLSDRWGYEQYF. CDR3 coding DNA: TGTGCCAGCAGCTACCTATCTGACAGGTGGGGGTACGAGCAGTACTTC.

Comment on this clone: This sample also contains other DNA sequences that code for the same CDR3. The rearrangement joins TRBV27 to TRBJ2-1, with D hard to call. V lost 3 bases and J 3 bases, leaving 9 bases between the germline ends. Germline V gives CDR1 MNHEY, CDR2 SMNVEV (reference sequence). This CDR3 region has 14 residues. The CDR3 DNA sequence: TGTGCCAGCAGTTTCGGTGGGGTCTACAATGAGCAGTTCTTC. Its protein product is CASSFGGVYNEQFF.

This chain connects TRBV7-6 to TRBJ2-7, with D unclear. The CDR3 runs 14 residues. The V gene lost 2 bases and the J gene lost 1 base, with 9 bases spanning the gap. Germline lookup yields CDR1 SGHVS and CDR2 FNYEAQ. The CDR3 DNA sequence: TGTGCCAGCAGCTTAAACCCACGTTCCTACGAGCAGTACTTC. Translation: CASSLNPRSYEQYF. Full variable domain (missing parts from reference TRBV7-6 and TRBJ2-7): GAGVSQSPRYKVTKRGQDVALRCDPISGHVSLYWYRQALGQGPEFLTYFNYEAQQDKSGLPNDRFSAERPEGSISTLTIQRTEQRDSAMYRCASSLNPRSYEQYFGPGTRLTVT.

The chain combines TRBV7-9 with TRBJ2-5, with 11 bases identical to TRBD2. The germline CDR1 and CDR2 sequences are SEHNR and FQNEAQ (reference sequence). This CDR3 has 15 amino acids. The V segment lost 1 base and the J segment 5 bases; nucleotides outside the gene matches: 3. The CDR3 DNA is TGTGCCAGCAGCTTAGAACTAGCGGGAGCGGAGACCCAGTACTTC. Translation: CASSLELAGAETQYF.

The rearrangement uses TRBV4-1 and TRBJ1-3, with D tentatively TRBD1 (5 bases). The germline gives CDR1 MGHRA, CDR2 YSYEKL. The germline V and J ends were trimmed by 1 base and 0 bases, with 19 bases remaining between them. The CDR3 is 19 residues long. The CDR3 region is CASSQVQKGRRSSGNTIYF. The CDR3 DNA reads as TGCGCCAGCAGCCAAGTCCAAAAGGGGAGGAGGAGCTCTGGAAACACCATATATTTT.

Turning to this clone: The sample contains more than one DNA sequence encoding this CDR3. This chain connects TRBV27 to TRBJ2-7; D possibly corresponds to TRBD2 (5 bases). The length of the CDR3 is 11 residues. V was trimmed by 3 bases and J by 5 bases, leaving 5 bases between them. CDR1 and CDR2 (germline): MNHEY, SMNVEV (reference sequence). The CDR3 here is CASSLGDEQYF. The CDR3 DNA reads TGTGCCAGCAGTTTGGGAGACGAGCAGTACTTC.

The genes are TRBV19 and TRBJ2-5; 9 bases agree with TRBD2. CDR3 length equals 18 residues. Germline CDR1 LNHDA, CDR2 SQIVND (reference sequence). The trim removed 3 bases at V and 0 bases at J, leaving 11 bases unmatched. The CDR3 reads CASSILLAGSVYQETQYF. The CDR3 nucleotides are TGTGCCAGTAGTATCCTTCTAGCGGGGTCCGTGTACCAAGAGACCCAGTACTTC.

V and J are TRBV13 and TRBJ2-7; 9 nucleotides align to TRBD1. Germline CDR1 PRHDT, CDR2 FYEKMQ (reference sequence). The CDR3 covers 17 residues. Trimming cost V 0 bases and J 4 bases; bases outside gene matches: 10. CDR3 sequence: CASSLGLAQGARYEQYF. CDR3 coding DNA: TGTGCCAGCAGCTTAGGGCTAGCACAGGGGGCAAGGTACGAGCAGTACTTC.

V usage is TRBV12-5 and J usage is TRBJ2-1; D not resolved. Germline values: CDR1 LGHNT, CDR2 FRNRAP. Trimming removed 7 bases at V and 4 bases at J, with 8 bases between. The CDR3 is 12 residues long. CDR3 region: CASALGYNEQFF. CDR3 in DNA: TGTGCTAGTGCCTTGGGGTACAATGAGCAGTTCTTC.

The rearrangement uses TRBV7-8 and TRBJ2-2; D may be TRBD2 (5 bases). V was pared by 4 bases and J by 4 bases, with 10 bases between. Germline-derived CDR1 and CDR2 are SGHVS and FQNEAQ. The CDR3 covers 14 residues. The CDR3 region is CASSWSGATGELFF. CDR3 sequence (DNA): TGTGCCAGCAGCTGGAGCGGAGCCACCGGGGAGCTGTTTTTT.

This chain links TRBV27 with TRBJ2-5, with 12 bases lining up with TRBD2. Looked up from germline, CDR1 is MNHEY and CDR2 is SMNVEV (reference sequence). CDR3 length: 17 amino acids. Trimming took 6 bases from V and 0 from J; bases not matched to a gene: 8. The CDR3 protein is CASSPLGTSGYQETQYF. CDR3 DNA sequence: TGTGCCAGCAGCCCCTTAGGGACTAGCGGGTACCAAGAGACCCAGTACTTC.

This clone was observed once. This chain links TRBV29-1 with TRBJ2-7; D uncertain. CDR3 length: 12 amino acids. Trimming removed 4 bases from V and 3 bases from J, with 10 bases in between. Germline values: CDR1 SQVTM, CDR2 ANQGSEA. CDR3 residues: CSVAPTDYEQYF. DNA of the CDR3: TGCAGCGTTGCCCCAACGGACTACGAGCAGTACTTC.

This rearrangement joins TRBV25-1 to TRBJ1-5, with D unclear. Looked up from germline, CDR1 is MGHDK and CDR2 is SYGVNS. The CDR3 totals 14 residues. Trimming left V 2 bases short and J 8 bases short, with 13 bases between. The DNA for the CDR3 is TGTGCCAGCAGTGAAGGTGGTAGGACTGAGCCCCAGCATTTT. Its translation: CASSEGGRTEPQHF.

V and J are TRBV7-2 and TRBJ2-7; D possibly uses TRBD1 or TRBD2 (5 bases each). The V end was cut by 1 base, the J end by 1 base, with 23 bases between. The germline V gene encodes CDR1 SGHTA and CDR2 FQGNSA. The CDR3 has 19 amino acids. CDR3 amino acids: CASSLVSYRGSSFSYEQYF. DNA for the CDR3: TGTGCCAGCAGCTTAGTATCATACCGGGGCAGTTCGTTTTCCTACGAGCAGTACTTC.

The genes are TRBV21-1 and TRBJ2-7. TRBV21-1 is tagged as a pseudogene. CDR3 length equals 13 residues. The CDR3 reads CASSKDLAYEQYF. DNA of the CDR3: TGTGCCAGCAGCAAAGACCTGGCCTACGAGCAGTACTTC.

The V call is TRBV27, the J call TRBJ2-1, with 10 bases matching TRBD2. The germline CDR1 and CDR2 sequences are MNHEY and SMNVEV (reference sequence). V shed 7 bases and J 3 bases; nucleotides not matched to a gene: 6. The CDR3 contains 15 residues. The DNA of the CDR3 is TGTGCCAGCAAAAAGCGGGAGGGCCTCTACAATGAGCAGTTCTTC. Translation: CASKKREGLYNEQFF.

The J gene is TRBJ2-4, the V gene TRBV4-2, with 10 bases identical to TRBD2. The CDR3 loop spans 17 amino acids. V was pared by 3 bases and J by 0 bases, with 5 bases of the junction left unmatched. Germline assignment: CDR1 LGHNA and CDR2 YNFKEQ. In DNA form, the CDR3 reads TGTGCCAGCAGCCAGCTAACTAGCGGGGAAGCCAAAAACATTCAGTACTTC. It is translated as CASSQLTSGEAKNIQYF.